Sequencing of this T cell receptor (beta chain) was carried out in a study of Graves' ophthalmopathy and Graves' hyperthyroidism. The table lists this clonotype with a count of one. The authors amplified TCR beta CDR3 regions from RNA transcripts. HTBI primers served in a first-round RT-PCR, which a second-round multiplex PCR followed. TCRdb ran MiXCR on the multiplex PCR reads and lists one entry per CDR3 protein. The sample lists about 210,000 distinct CDR3 sequences, over 25% occurring once. The source is a man in his fifties with Graves' ophthalmopathy. Sequencing was done on a sample of peripheral blood.

The CDR3 DNA reads as TGTGCCAGCAGCCAACGACAGGGAGTTAATTCACCCCTCCACTTT. Amino acid sequence: CASSQRQGVNSPLHF. This chain links TRBV7-9 with TRBJ1-6; 7 positions match TRBD1. J lost 6 bases, V lost 5 bases, and 7 bases had no gene match. CDR1 is SEHNR and CDR2 is FQNEAQ in the germline V gene (reference sequence). The CDR3 spans 15 residues.